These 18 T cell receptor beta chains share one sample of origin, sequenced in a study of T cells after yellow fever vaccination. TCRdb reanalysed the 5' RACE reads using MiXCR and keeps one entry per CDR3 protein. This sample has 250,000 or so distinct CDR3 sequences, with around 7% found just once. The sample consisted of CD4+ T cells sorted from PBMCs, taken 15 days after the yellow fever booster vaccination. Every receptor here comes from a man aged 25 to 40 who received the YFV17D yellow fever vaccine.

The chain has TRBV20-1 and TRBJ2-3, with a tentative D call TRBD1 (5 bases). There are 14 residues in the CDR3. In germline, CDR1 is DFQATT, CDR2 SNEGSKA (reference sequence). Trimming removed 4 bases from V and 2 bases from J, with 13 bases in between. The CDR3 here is CSATPGYDTDTQYF. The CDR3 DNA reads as TGCAGTGCTACTCCAGGGTACGACACAGATACGCAGTATTTT.

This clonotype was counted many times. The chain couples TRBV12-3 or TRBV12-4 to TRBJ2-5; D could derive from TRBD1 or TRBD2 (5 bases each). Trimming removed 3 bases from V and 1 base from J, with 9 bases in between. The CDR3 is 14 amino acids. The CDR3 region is CASSLTGTQETQYF. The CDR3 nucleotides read TGTGCCAGCAGTTTGACCGGGACCCAAGAGACCCAGTACTTC.

The CDR3 sequence: CASSPPRGNTEAFF. The CDR3, as DNA: TGTGCCAGCTCACCTCCTCGTGGGAACACTGAAGCTTTCTTT. The rearrangement uses TRBV18 and TRBJ1-1, with D uncertain. V lost 3 bases, J lost 1 base, and 9 bases lay in between. Germline lookup yields CDR1 KGHSH and CDR2 LQKENI. The CDR3 loop spans 14 amino acids.

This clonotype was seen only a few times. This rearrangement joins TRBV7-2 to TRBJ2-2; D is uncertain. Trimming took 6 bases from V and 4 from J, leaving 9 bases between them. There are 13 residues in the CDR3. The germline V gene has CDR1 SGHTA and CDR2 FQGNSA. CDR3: CASRGNPTGELFF. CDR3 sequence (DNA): TGTGCCAGCAGAGGGAACCCCACCGGGGAGCTGTTTTTT.

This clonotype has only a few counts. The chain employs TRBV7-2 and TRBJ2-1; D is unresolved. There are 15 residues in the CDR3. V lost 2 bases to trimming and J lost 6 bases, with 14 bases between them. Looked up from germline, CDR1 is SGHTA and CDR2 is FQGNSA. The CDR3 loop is CASSLPRTFLNEQFF. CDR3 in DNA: TGTGCCAGCAGCTTACCTAGGACCTTTCTCAATGAGCAGTTCTTC. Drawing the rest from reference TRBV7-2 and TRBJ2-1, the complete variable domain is GAGVSQSPSNKVTEKGKDVELRCDPISGHTALYWYRQSLGQGLEFLIYFQGNSAPDKSGLPSDRFSAERTGGSVSTLTIQRTQQEDSAVYLCASSLPRTFLNEQFFGPGTRLTVL.

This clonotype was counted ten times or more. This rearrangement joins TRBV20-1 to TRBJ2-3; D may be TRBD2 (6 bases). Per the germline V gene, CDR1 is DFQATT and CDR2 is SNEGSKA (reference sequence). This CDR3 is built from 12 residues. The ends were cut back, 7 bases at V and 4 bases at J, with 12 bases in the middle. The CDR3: CSGDSLADTQYF. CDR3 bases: TGCAGTGGGGACTCCTTGGCAGATACGCAGTATTTT.

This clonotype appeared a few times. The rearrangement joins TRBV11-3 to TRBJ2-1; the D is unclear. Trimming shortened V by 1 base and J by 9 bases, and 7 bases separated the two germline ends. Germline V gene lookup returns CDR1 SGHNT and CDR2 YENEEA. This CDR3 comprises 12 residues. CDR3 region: CASSLAWGEQFF. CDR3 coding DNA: TGTGCCAGCAGCTTAGCCTGGGGTGAGCAGTTCTTC.

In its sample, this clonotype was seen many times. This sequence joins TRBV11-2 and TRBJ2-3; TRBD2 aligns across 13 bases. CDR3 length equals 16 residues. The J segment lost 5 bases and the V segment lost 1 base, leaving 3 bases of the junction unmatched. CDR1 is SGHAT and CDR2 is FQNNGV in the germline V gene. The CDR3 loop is CASSLGTSGSGDTQYF. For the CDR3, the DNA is TGTGCCAGCAGCTTAGGGACTAGCGGGAGTGGAGATACGCAGTATTTT.

The CDR3 DNA reads TGTGCCAGCAGCTTAACCCACGGGGGGGCAGAGACCCAGTACTTC. Translation gives CASSLTHGGAETQYF. The chain carries TRBV7-2 and TRBJ2-5, with TRBD2 matching 8 bases. V lost 2 bases, J lost 4 bases, and 6 bases stayed unmatched. Germline assignment: CDR1 SGHTA and CDR2 FQGNSA. CDR3 length: 15 amino acids.

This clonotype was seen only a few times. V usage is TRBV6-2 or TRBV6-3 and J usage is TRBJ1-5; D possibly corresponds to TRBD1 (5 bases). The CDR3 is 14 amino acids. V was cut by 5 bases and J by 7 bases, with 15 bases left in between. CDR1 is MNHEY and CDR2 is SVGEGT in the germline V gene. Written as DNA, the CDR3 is TGTGCCAGCAGTCCCCGGGGTGGGGACCAGCCCCAGCATTTT. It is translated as CASSPRGGDQPQHF.

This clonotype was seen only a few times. CDR3 DNA sequence: TGTGCCAGCAGCTTAGTTGGACAGAGCAATCAGCCCCAGCATTTT. Protein: CASSLVGQSNQPQHF. The chain combines TRBV7-2 with TRBJ1-5, with D possibly matching TRBD1 (6 bases). The V end was cut by 1 base, the J end by 1 base, with 8 bases between. CDR3 length equals 15 residues. Germline-derived CDR1 and CDR2 are SGHTA and FQGNSA.

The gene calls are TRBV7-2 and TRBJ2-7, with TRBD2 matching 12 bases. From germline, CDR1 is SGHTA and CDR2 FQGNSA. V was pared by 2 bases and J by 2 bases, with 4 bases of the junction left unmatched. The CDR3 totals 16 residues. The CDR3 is CASSLSRLAGAYEQYF. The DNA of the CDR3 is TGTGCCAGCAGCTTATCCAGACTAGCGGGGGCCTACGAGCAGTACTTC.

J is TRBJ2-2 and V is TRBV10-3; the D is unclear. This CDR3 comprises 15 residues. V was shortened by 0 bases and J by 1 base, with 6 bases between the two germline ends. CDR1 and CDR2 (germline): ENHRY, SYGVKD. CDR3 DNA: TGTGCCATCAGTGAGTCGGACCGGAACACCGGGGAGCTGTTTTTT. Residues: CAISESDRNTGELFF.

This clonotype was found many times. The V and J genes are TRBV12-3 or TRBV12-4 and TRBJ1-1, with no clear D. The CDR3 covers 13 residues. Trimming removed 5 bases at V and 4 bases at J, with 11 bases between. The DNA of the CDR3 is TGTGCCAGCAGTCGGACTGGTGGCACTGAAGCTTTCTTT. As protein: CASSRTGGTEAFF.

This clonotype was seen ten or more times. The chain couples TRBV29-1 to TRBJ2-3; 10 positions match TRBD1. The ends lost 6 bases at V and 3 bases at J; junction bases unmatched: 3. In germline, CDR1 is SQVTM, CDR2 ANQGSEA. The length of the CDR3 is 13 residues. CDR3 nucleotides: TGCAGCGTCGGACAGGGGGGGACAGATACGCAGTATTTT. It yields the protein CSVGQGGTDTQYF.

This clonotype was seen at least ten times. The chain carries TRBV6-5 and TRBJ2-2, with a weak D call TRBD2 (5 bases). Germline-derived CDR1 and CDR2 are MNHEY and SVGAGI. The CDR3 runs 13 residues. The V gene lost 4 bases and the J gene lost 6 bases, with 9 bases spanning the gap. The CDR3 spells CASSSVRAGELFF. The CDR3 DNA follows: TGTGCCAGCAGTTCCGTGAGGGCCGGGGAGCTGTTTTTT.

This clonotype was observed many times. The CDR3 nucleotides are TGTGCCAGCAGCAGGGGGAGCAGATACACCGGGGAGCTGTTTTTT. It is translated as CASSRGSRYTGELFF. The rearrangement joins TRBV25-1 to TRBJ2-2, with 7 bases lining up with TRBD1. The V and J ends lost 6 bases and 3 bases, in that order; junction bases with no gene match: 7. Per the germline V gene, CDR1 is MGHDK and CDR2 is SYGVNS. The CDR3 has 15 residues.

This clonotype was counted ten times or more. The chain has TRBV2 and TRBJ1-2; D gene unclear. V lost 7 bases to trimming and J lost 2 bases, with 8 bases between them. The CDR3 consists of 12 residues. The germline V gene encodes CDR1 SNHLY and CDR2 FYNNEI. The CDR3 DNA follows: TGTGCCAGCAACGAGGTCAACTATGGCTACACCTTC. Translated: CASNEVNYGYTF.